A selection of T cell receptor beta chains follows, all from one sample in a study of CD8+ T cells in alopecia areata. Sequencing used immunoSEQ multiplex PCR; TCRdb keeps in-frame clones, though not all of them. Of 150,000 to 200,000 clones in the sample, 50% to 70% were seen once. The specimen comprised CD4+ T cells sorted from blood, sampled around week 49, from a patient treated with tofacitinib. The receptor source for this set is a human donor with alopecia areata. Each CDR3 is given with its conserved first and last residue. Fields, in order: V gene, clone size, J gene, CDR3 protein. Rows may omit the clone size; those that give it use once, few, many or a size class.

TRBV9	few	TRBJ2-2	CASSVTSGGTGELFF
TRBV30	NA	TRBJ2-3	CAWSVRLAGDPQYF
TRBV30	NA	TRBJ1-4	CAWGQLNEKLFF
TRBV30	NA	TRBJ2-4	CAWSVQGMRNIQYF
TRBV29-1	NA	TRBJ2-3	CSVGLSGGARGTDTQYF
TRBV30	NA	TRBJ1-2	CASPEGGYTF
TRBV25-1	NA	TRBJ1-2	CASSETTTGGAGYTF
TRBV2	NA	TRBJ2-6	CASNLAGANVLTF
TRBV30	few	TRBJ2-7	CAWRQGDGEQYF
TRBV30	NA	TRBJ1-2	CAWSARDRDSYGYTF
TRBV9	NA	TRBJ1-1	CASSVGQGHTEAFF
TRBV29-1	NA	TRBJ2-3	CSVGGGLYADTQYF
TRBV7-2	few	TRBJ1-2	CASSLLIGYTF
TRBV5-1	NA	TRBJ2-5	CASSYGRIQETQYF
TRBV29-1	once	TRBJ2-3	CSVAGHIIPSTDTQYF
TRBV9	few	TRBJ2-3	CASSVDPFEGWSTDTQYF
TRBV29-1	few	TRBJ2-7	CSVGLRGGEQYF
TRBV9	NA	TRBJ1-2	CASSLGTGDYGYTF
TRBV29-1	NA	TRBJ2-1	CSVDRTGMVGNEQFF
TRBV5-1	NA	TRBJ2-5	CASMAGMRETQYF
TRBV7-9	NA	TRBJ1-5	CASSGGANQPQHF
TRBV10-3	NA	TRBJ2-1	CAISVGLIQGNEQFF
TRBV29-1	NA	TRBJ2-5	CSADIVSYERLGETQYF
TRBV6-5	few	TRBJ1-2	CATRSGTRGYTF
TRBV2	NA	TRBJ1-5	CASSLRDRPLSPQHF
TRBV29-1	NA	TRBJ1-2	CSVEEGQQYGYTF
TRBV5-1	few	TRBJ1-5	CASSLDPFSNQPQHF
TRBV20-1	few	TRBJ1-4	CSARGQEKLFF
TRBV30	NA	TRBJ2-7	CAWSPGQQYEQYF
TRBV7-2	few	TRBJ2-2	CASRRGQNTGELFF
TRBV30	once	TRBJ1-6	CAWRNREFNSPLHF
TRBV13	NA	TRBJ2-3	CASSPLTSGGLKGDTQYF
TRBV29-1	once	TRBJ1-2	CSAPDRGDYGYTF
TRBV2	NA	TRBJ2-7	CASRQGGQGPREQYF
TRBV29-1	NA	TRBJ2-3	CSVEGTSGGHTQYF
TRBV5-1	NA	TRBJ2-1	CASSEGTGIYNEQFF
TRBV30	once	TRBJ2-7	CAWSSSGPEQYF
TRBV29-1	NA	TRBJ2-3	CSAVENTDTQYF
TRBV15	NA	TRBJ2-7	CATSRDLTGIGEQYF
TRBV29-1	once	TRBJ2-3	CSVGWAGADTQYF
TRBV7-2	once	TRBJ2-7	CASSPLTGAYEQYF
TRBV19	NA	TRBJ1-2	CASSTSVNYGYTF
TRBV30	NA	TRBJ2-6	CAWRGGGVTVAGANVLTF
TRBV19	NA	TRBJ1-2	CASRQGSGNYGYTF
TRBV2	NA	TRBJ1-6	CASSDGQGISPLHF
TRBV2	few	TRBJ2-5	CASSKLGLSPETQYF
TRBV4-3	NA	TRBJ2-1	CASSLGAGSSYNEQFF
TRBV14	few	TRBJ2-4	CASSQQRGIQYF
TRBV7-2	NA	TRBJ2-3	CASSLVQGGTDTQYF
TRBV29-1	NA	TRBJ1-1	CSALAPDGLNTEAFF
TRBV30	once	TRBJ2-7	CAWRGRSSYEQYF
TRBV7-2	NA	TRBJ2-7	CASSARGGRVSYEQYF
TRBV30	NA	TRBJ2-1	CAWSVQGNEQFF